The entry that follows covers one T cell receptor (beta chain) sequence. What it binds is not known. V lost 2 bases to trimming and J lost 15 bases, with 17 bases between them. The germline CDR1 and CDR2 sequences are SEHNR and FQNEAQ (reference sequence). CDR3 length: 13 residues. This sample was included in a study of PD-1 blockade in mismatch repair-deficient tumors. Background on the study: All were previously treated, progressing patients with 12 mismatch repair-deficient cancer types. Study findings and constraints: Rapid post-treatment expansion, then contraction, generally preceding radiologic response, marked tumor-resident clones.

PCR or immunohistochemistry showed mismatch repair deficiency in every enrolled patient. A few pembrolizumab responders had their TCRs sequenced. Generated by immunoSEQ multiplex PCR, the TCRdb table keeps only in-frame clones and is missing some. The sample carries roughly 120,000 clones, roughly 90% recorded once. This TCR was sampled from an adult with mismatch repair-deficient cancer. The sequences come from peripheral blood, collected approximately 72 weeks after starting pembrolizumab. J is TRBJ2-1 and V is TRBV7-9; TRBD1 might be the D (6 bases). CDR3 sequence (DNA): TGTGCCAGCAGCTTAAAGTCAGGGGACCTAAGGTTCTTC. This sequence encodes CASSLKSGDLRFF.